This section outlines one T cell receptor (beta chain) sequence together with its context. The data originate from a study of vaccination and CD4 T cells after COVID-19. From the PCR reads, TCRdb called clonotypes with MiXCR, one entry per CDR3 protein. The table records about 21,000 distinct CDR3 sequences, 50% to 70% of them present only once. CDR3 size: 16 residues. V trimming: 1 base; J trimming: 2 bases; junction bases outside the gene matches: 4. Germline values: CDR1 LNHNV, CDR2 YYDKDF (reference sequence). The TCR sequence derives from a human donor who had recovered from COVID-19. The V and J genes are TRBV15 and TRBJ2-5; 10 nucleotides line up with TRBD2. The source was CD4+ T cells from blood, collected before SARS-CoV-2 vaccination. As DNA, the CDR3 is TGTGCCACCAGCAGAGGCGAGCGGGGGGGTCAAGAGACCCAGTACTTC. Its translation: CATSRGERGGQETQYF. Supplemented by reference TRBV15 and TRBJ2-5, the full variable domain reads DAMVIQNPRYQVTQFGKPVTLSCSQTLNHNVMYWYQQKSSQAPKLLFHYYDKDFNNEADTPDNFQSRRPNTSFCFLDIRSPGLGDTAMYLCATSRGERGGQETQYFGPGTRLLVL.